This TCR beta chain was sequenced during a study of OX40 agonist ivuxolimab in advanced cancers. Looking at the study overall: Partial responses were achieved by three patients, of whom one had hepatocellular carcinoma and two had cutaneous melanoma. Findings of the study overall: More expanded clones were seen, on average, in CD8+ T cells than in CD4+. Among the lowest levels of clonal expansion were found in partial responders at 0.1-3.0 mg/kg.

This CDR3 contains 14 residues. The V gene's germline CDR1 is MDHEN and CDR2 SYDVKM. V lost 3 bases and J 5 bases, leaving 14 bases between the germline ends. In the case of this clone: Its antigen is unidentified. Other nucleotide sequences from this sample produce the same CDR3.

TCRdb keeps only in-frame clones here, not all; method: immunoSEQ multiplex PCR. The sample has 50,000 to 65,000 clones, roughly 86% seen once; the top ten hold roughly 5.1%. The sample was CD4+ or CD8+ T cells sorted from blood, taken in a trial of the OX40 agonist ivuxolimab. The origin of this receptor is an adult with an advanced solid tumor such as melanoma, head and neck, liver or kidney cancer. The chain employs TRBV28 and TRBJ2-7; a weak D match, TRBD2 (5 bases). CDR3: CASSLTGNFHEQYF. DNA of the CDR3: TGTGCCAGCAGTTTGACGGGGAATTTCCACGAGCAGTACTTC.